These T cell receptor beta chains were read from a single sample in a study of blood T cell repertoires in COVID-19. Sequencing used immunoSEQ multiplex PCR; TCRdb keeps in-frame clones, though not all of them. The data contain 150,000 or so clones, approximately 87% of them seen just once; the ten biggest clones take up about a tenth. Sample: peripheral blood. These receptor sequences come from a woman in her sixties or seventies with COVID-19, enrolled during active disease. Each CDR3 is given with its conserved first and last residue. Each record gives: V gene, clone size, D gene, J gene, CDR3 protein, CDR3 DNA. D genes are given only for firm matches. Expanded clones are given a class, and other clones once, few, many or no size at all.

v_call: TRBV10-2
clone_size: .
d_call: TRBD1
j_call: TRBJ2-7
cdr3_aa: CASTGTGHSYEQYF
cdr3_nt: TGCGCCAGTACCGGGACAGGGCACTCCTACGAGCAGTACTTC

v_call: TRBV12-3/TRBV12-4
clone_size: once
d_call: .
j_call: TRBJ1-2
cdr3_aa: CASSLDSYGYTF
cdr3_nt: TGTGCCAGCAGTTTGGACAGCTATGGCTACACCTTC

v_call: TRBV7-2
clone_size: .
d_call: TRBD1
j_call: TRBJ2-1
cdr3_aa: CASSRWDSYNEQFF
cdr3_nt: TGTGCCAGCAGCCGCTGGGACAGTTACAATGAGCAGTTCTTC

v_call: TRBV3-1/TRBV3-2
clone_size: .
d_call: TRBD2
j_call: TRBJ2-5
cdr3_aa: CASSQEVAGKGGETQYF
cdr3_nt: TGTGCCAGCAGCCAAGAGGTAGCGGGGAAGGGGGGAGAGACCCAGTACTTC

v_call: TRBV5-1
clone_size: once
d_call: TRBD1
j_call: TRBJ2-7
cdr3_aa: CASSGQGYEQYF
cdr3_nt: TGCGCCAGCAGTGGACAGGGCTACGAGCAGTACTTC

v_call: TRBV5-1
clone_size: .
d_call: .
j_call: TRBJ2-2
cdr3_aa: CASSPGLDTGELFF
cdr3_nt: TGCGCCAGCAGCCCAGGTCTGGACACCGGGGAGCTGTTTTTT

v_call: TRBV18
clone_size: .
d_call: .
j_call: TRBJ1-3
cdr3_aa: CASSPAAGAGNTIYF
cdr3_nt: TGTGCCAGCTCACCAGCGGCAGGGGCTGGAAACACCATATATTTT

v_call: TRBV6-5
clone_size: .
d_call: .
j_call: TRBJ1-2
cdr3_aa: CASSYFGRMEGGYTF
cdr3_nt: TGTGCCAGCAGTTACTTTGGCCGTATGGAGGGAGGCTACACCTTC

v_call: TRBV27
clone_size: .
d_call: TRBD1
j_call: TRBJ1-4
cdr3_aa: CASSTIGGSNEKLFF
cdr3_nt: TGTGCCAGCAGTACCATAGGGGGCTCTAATGAAAAACTGTTTTTT

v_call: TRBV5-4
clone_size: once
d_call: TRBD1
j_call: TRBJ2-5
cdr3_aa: CASSLGGGAGGVGETQYF
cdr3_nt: TGTGCCAGCAGCTTGGGCGGAGGGGCAGGGGGCGTGGGAGAGACCCAGTACTTC

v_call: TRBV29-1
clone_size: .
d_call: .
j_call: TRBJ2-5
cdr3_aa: CSARSRGETQYF
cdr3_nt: TGCAGCGCTAGGTCCCGCGGGGAGACCCAGTACTTC

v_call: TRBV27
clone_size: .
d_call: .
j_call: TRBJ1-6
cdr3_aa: CASSLSAGVGSPLHF
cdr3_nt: TGTGCCAGCAGTTTATCGGCAGGGGTAGGTTCACCCCTCCACTTT

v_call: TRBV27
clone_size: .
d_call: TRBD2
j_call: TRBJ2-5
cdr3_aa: CASSKNGPSGVGETQYF
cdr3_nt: TGTGCCAGCTCTAAAAATGGCCCTAGCGGGGTCGGAGAGACCCAGTACTTC

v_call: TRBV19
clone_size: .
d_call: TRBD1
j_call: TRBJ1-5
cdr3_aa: CASSLRDRGGQPQHF
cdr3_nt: TGTGCCAGTAGTTTACGGGACAGGGGTGGCCAGCCCCAGCATTTT

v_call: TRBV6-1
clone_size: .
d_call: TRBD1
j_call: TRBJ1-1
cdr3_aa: CASSELQGAGYTEAFF
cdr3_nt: TGTGCCAGCAGTGAACTACAGGGGGCTGGGTACACTGAAGCTTTCTTT

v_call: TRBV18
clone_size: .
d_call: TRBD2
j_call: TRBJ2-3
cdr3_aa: CASSPYSGGAGDTQYF
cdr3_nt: TGTGCCAGCTCACCATATAGCGGGGGGGCCGGAGATACGCAGTATTTT

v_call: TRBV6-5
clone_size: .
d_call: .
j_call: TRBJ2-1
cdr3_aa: CATKGGPDNEQFF
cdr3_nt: TGTGCCACAAAGGGGGGGCCGGACAATGAGCAGTTCTTC

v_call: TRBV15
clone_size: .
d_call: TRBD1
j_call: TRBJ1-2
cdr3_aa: CATSRTGGSGYTF
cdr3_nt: TGTGCCACCAGCAGAACAGGGGGTAGCGGCTACACCTTC

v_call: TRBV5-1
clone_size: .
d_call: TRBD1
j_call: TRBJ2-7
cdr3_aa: CASSLESRGYEQYF
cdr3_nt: TGCGCCAGCAGCTTGGAATCCAGGGGGTACGAGCAGTACTTC

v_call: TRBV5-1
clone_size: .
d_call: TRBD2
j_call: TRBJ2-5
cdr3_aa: CASSFAFETSGWSHETQYF
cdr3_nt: TGCGCCAGCAGCTTTGCCTTCGAGACTAGCGGGTGGTCCCACGAGACCCAGTACTTC

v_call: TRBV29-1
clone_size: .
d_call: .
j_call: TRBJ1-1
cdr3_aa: CSVGAKGGSNTEAFF
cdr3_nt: TGCAGCGTTGGGGCGAAGGGAGGGTCGAACACTGAAGCTTTCTTT

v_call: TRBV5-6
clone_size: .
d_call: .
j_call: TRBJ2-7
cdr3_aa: CASSLAGFYEQYF
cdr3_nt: TGTGCCAGCAGCTTGGCGGGGTTCTACGAGCAGTACTTC

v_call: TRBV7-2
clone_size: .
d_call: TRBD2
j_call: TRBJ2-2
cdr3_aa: CASSARLAGLGGELFF
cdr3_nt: TGTGCCAGCAGCGCGCGACTAGCGGGGCTGGGCGGGGAGCTGTTTTTT

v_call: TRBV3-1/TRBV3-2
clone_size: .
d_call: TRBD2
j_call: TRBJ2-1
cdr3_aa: CASSQDFGTSGVTEQFF
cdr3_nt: TGTGCCAGCAGCCAAGATTTCGGGACTAGCGGGGTAACTGAGCAGTTCTTC

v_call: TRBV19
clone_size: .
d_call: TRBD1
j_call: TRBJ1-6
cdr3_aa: CASSSRGLSYNSPLHF
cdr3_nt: TGTGCCAGTAGTTCCAGGGGGCTCTCCTATAATTCACCCCTCCACTTT

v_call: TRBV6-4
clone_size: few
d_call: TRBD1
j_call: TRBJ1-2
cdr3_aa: CASWGQGYGYTF
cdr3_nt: TGTGCCAGCTGGGGACAGGGGTATGGCTACACCTTC

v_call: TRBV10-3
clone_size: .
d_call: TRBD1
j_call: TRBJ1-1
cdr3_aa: CAISVGQGGMNTEAFF
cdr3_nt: TGTGCCATCAGTGTAGGGCAGGGGGGCATGAACACTGAAGCTTTCTTT

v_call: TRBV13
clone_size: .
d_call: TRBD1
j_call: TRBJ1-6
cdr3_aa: CASSLGQGNSPLHF
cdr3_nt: TGTGCCAGCAGCTTGGGACAGGGAAATTCACCCCTCCACTTT

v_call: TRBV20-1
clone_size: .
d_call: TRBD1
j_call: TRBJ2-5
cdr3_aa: CSASRTGGEETQYF
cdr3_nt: TGCAGTGCTAGTAGGACAGGGGGCGAGGAGACCCAGTACTTC

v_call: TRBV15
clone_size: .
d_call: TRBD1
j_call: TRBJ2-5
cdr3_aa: CATSRDDRGGETQYF
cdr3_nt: TGTGCCACCAGCAGAGACGACAGGGGTGGAGAGACCCAGTACTTC

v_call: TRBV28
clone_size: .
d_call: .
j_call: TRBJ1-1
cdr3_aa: CASSRGRGNTEAFF
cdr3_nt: TGTGCCAGCAGCCGAGGACGGGGGAACACTGAAGCTTTCTTT

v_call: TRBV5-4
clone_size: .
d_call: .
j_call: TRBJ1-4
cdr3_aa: CASSPRPRVGEKLFF
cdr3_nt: TGTGCCAGCAGCCCCCGGCCTCGGGTTGGCGAAAAACTGTTTTTT

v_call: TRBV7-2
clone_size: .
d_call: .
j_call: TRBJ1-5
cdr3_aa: CASSFSPDNNQPQHF
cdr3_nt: TGTGCCAGCAGCTTCTCTCCGGACAACAATCAGCCCCAGCATTTT